Presented here are 18 T cell receptor beta chains from one specimen sequenced in a study of shared clonotypes between healthy human individuals. Sequenced by immunoSEQ multiplex PCR; TCRdb stores in-frame clones only, minus some. The table has roughly 2.6 million clones, over 85% seen once. Input material: naive CD4+ T cells sorted from blood. Subset noted: CD45RA+ positively selected. These receptor sequences come from a man aged 18 to 30 in good health.

The V gene is TRBV11-2, the J gene TRBJ2-7; D might be TRBD1 or TRBD2, each matching 7 bases. V shed 2 bases and J shed 3 bases, with 23 bases lying between them. Germline V CDR1 and CDR2: SGHAT, FQNNGV. The CDR3 spans 18 residues. The CDR3 region is CASSLRGGDSPRHYEQYF. The CDR3 bases are TGTGCCAGCAGCTTAAGGGGGGGGGACAGCCCACGACACTACGAGCAGTACTTC.

The V gene is TRBV5-4, the J gene TRBJ2-1; 7 bases align to TRBD2. V shed 3 bases, J shed 8 bases, and the junction held 14 bases outside the gene matches. The CDR3 is 16 residues long. Germline V gene sequence: CDR1 SGHNT, CDR2 YYREEE (reference sequence). The CDR3 sequence is CASSSPGTTAGHEQFF. In DNA, the CDR3 is TGTGCCAGCAGCTCACCCGGGACTACAGCGGGACATGAGCAGTTCTTC.

The CDR3 region is CASSDGQVMNTEAFF. The CDR3 DNA follows: TGTGCCAGCAGTGACGGACAGGTCATGAACACTGAAGCTTTCTTT. The chain carries TRBV25-1 and TRBJ1-1; 7 nucleotides match TRBD1. V lost 3 bases, J lost 0 bases, and 4 bases stayed unmatched. The CDR3 extends over 15 amino acids. Germline V gene lookup returns CDR1 MGHDK and CDR2 SYGVNS.

The chain uses TRBV5-4 and TRBJ1-6, with 9 bases fitting TRBD1. CDR1 SGHNT and CDR2 YYREEE come from the germline V gene (reference sequence). J gave up 5 bases and V 4 bases, and 4 bases lay outside the gene matches. The CDR3 consists of 15 residues. CDR3: CASSPDRGHNSPLHF. As DNA, the CDR3 is TGTGCCAGCAGCCCGGACAGGGGACATAATTCACCCCTCCACTTT.

This clone was observed a single time. The chain carries TRBV10-3 and TRBJ1-1; maybe TRBD1 (5 bases). The CDR3 has 15 amino acids. Trimming took off 6 bases at V and 2 bases at J, with 16 bases between the two ends. The germline CDR1 and CDR2 sequences are ENHRY and SYGVKD. As DNA, the CDR3 is TGTGCCATCAGGGGGACCGGGACGGTCAACACTGAAGCTTTCTTT. Translation: CAIRGTGTVNTEAFF.

The rearrangement uses TRBV2 and TRBJ2-2; the match to TRBD2 covers 10 bases. V was pared by 7 bases and J by 4 bases, with 9 bases of the junction left unmatched. This CDR3 spans 16 amino acids. The germline CDR1 and CDR2 sequences are SNHLY and FYNNEI. The DNA for the CDR3 is TGTGCCAGCAAGCCCACCCCTAGCGGGAGCACCGGGGAGCTGTTTTTT. Translated, it gives CASKPTPSGSTGELFF. Full variable domain (outside the CDR3, taken from reference TRBV2 and TRBJ2-2): EPEVTQTPSHQVTQMGQEVILRCVPISNHLYFYWYRQILGQKVEFLVSFYNNEISEKSEIFDDQFSVERPDGSNFTLKIRSTKLEDSAMYFCASKPTPSGSTGELFFGEGSRLTVL.

J is TRBJ2-7 and V is TRBV6-6; D gene unclear. The V and J ends lost 4 bases and 6 bases respectively, with 7 bases between them. The CDR3 consists of 11 residues. Germline lookup yields CDR1 MNHNY and CDR2 SVGAGI (reference sequence). The DNA of the CDR3 is TGTGCCAGCAGTTTCGCAGGCGAGCAGTACTTC. Amino acid sequence: CASSFAGEQYF.

The chain employs TRBV5-5 and TRBJ1-1; the D is unclear. CDR3 length: 13 residues. Germline values: CDR1 SGHKS, CDR2 YYEKEE (reference sequence). V lost 0 bases and J lost 4, with 7 bases in between. CDR3 DNA: TGTGCCAGCAGCTTGGTCCAAGGCACTGAAGCTTTCTTT. Translating gives CASSLVQGTEAFF.

The chain combines TRBV2 with TRBJ2-7; D is undetermined. From germline, CDR1 is SNHLY and CDR2 FYNNEI. This CDR3 has 11 amino acids. V was trimmed by 1 base and J by 8 bases, leaving 6 bases between them. The CDR3, as DNA: TGTGCCAGCAGTGAAGAACTTAAGCAGTACTTC. It translates to CASSEELKQYF.

The V call is TRBV28, the J call TRBJ1-4; TRBD1 is a possible D gene (6 bases). Germline CDR1 and CDR2: MDHEN and SYDVKM. The CDR3 runs 13 residues. The V gene lost 6 bases and the J gene lost 7 bases, with 12 bases spanning the gap. The CDR3 is CASRDTGPEKLFF. For the CDR3, the DNA is TGTGCCAGCAGGGATACAGGGCCTGAAAAACTGTTTTTT. Full variable domain (rest looked up from reference TRBV28 and TRBJ1-4): DVKVTQSSRYLVKRTGEKVFLECVQDMDHENMFWYRQDPGLGLRLIYFSYDVKMKEKGDIPEGYSVSREKKERFSLILESASTNQTSMYLCASRDTGPEKLFFGSGTQLSVL.

As for this clone: Other DNA variants within this sample encode the same CDR3. V usage is TRBV6-5 and J usage is TRBJ1-5; TRBD1 matches 9 bases. Trimming removed 6 bases from V and 4 bases from J; junction bases left unmatched: 4. The CDR3 contains 14 residues. CDR1 and CDR2 (germline): MNHEY, SVGAGI. In DNA form, the CDR3 reads TGTGCCAGCAGCCGGGACAGGGAGAATCAGCCCCAGCATTTT. This codes for CASSRDRENQPQHF.

This rearrangement joins TRBV19 to TRBJ1-4; the D is unclear. The CDR3 has 11 amino acids. V lost 7 bases, J lost 2 bases, and 2 bases lay in between. CDR1 is LNHDA, CDR2 SQIVND, per germline (reference sequence). CDR3 nucleotide sequence: TGTGCCAGTATTACTAATGAAAAACTGTTTTTT. It is translated as CASITNEKLFF.

A remark on this clone: The identical CDR3 is also encoded by other nucleotide sequences in the sample. The chain uses TRBV2 and TRBJ2-3; D is undetermined. The CDR3 is made up of 11 amino acids. V shed 3 bases and J shed 6 bases, with 4 bases lying between them. Per germline, CDR1 SNHLY and CDR2 FYNNEI. CDR3 sequence reads: CASSELDTQYF. The CDR3 region has the DNA TGTGCCAGCAGTGAGCTCGATACGCAGTATTTT.

This chain uses TRBV18 with TRBJ2-1, with 11 bases that match TRBD2. Germline CDR1 reads KGHSH; CDR2 reads LQKENI. This CDR3 comprises 15 residues. Germline trimming cut 7 bases from V and 5 bases from J; bases unmatched to any gene: 7. The CDR3 is CASFSSGGAHNEQFF. CDR3 DNA: TGTGCCAGCTTTAGTAGCGGGGGGGCCCACAATGAGCAGTTCTTC.

The chain carries TRBV30 and TRBJ2-5; D gene unclear. The CDR3 has 11 amino acids. V was pared by 5 bases and J by 11 bases, with 15 bases between. Germline V gene data show CDR1 as GTSNPN and CDR2 as SVGIG (reference sequence). CDR3 amino acids: CAWGNQYEQYF. The CDR3 DNA reads TGTGCCTGGGGTAATCAGTATGAGCAGTACTTC.

V and J are TRBV5-6 and TRBJ2-5; 8 bases align to TRBD2. Unmatched junction bases numbered 8, after V lost 2 bases and J lost 5 bases. This CDR3 region has 15 residues. Per the germline V gene, CDR1 is SGHDT and CDR2 is YYEEEE. CDR3 region: CASSFRAGAGETQYF. The CDR3 nucleotides read TGTGCCAGCAGCTTTCGAGCGGGAGCAGGCGAGACCCAGTACTTC.

This chain connects TRBV23-1 to TRBJ1-1; D unresolved. TRBV23-1 belongs to the ORF category, with a function that is uncertain. The V and J ends lost 1 base and 4 bases respectively, with 10 bases between them. The CDR3 loop spans 14 amino acids. As DNA, the CDR3 is TGCGCCAGCAGTCAATGGGGTCTAGGCACTGAAGCTTTCTTT. Encoded protein: CASSQWGLGTEAFF.

This chain connects TRBV29-1 to TRBJ2-7; 9 bases line up with TRBD1. Unmatched junction bases numbered 9, after V lost 6 bases and J lost 6 bases. Per the germline V gene, CDR1 is SQVTM and CDR2 is ANQGSEA. The CDR3 sequence is 13 residues long. The CDR3, as DNA: TGCAGCGTGCCGGGACAGGGTCCAATCGAGCAGTACTTC. Translated: CSVPGQGPIEQYF.